One sample yielded the 24 T cell receptor beta chains listed below, sequenced in a study of blood T cell repertoires in COVID-19. Sequencing used immunoSEQ multiplex PCR; TCRdb keeps in-frame clones, though not all of them. Here the sample spans about 160,000 clones, 80% to 95% being singletons. Source material: peripheral blood. The receptors were gathered from a woman in her forties or fifties with acute or convalescent COVID-19.

This rearrangement joins TRBV7-2 to TRBJ2-1; TRBD2 matches 11 bases. This CDR3 has 15 residues. Looked up from germline, CDR1 is SGHTA and CDR2 is FQGNSA. V dropped 5 bases and J dropped 7; count of bases not matched to a gene: 7. CDR3 loop: CASSLSGRAGNEQFF. For the CDR3, the DNA is TGTGCCAGCAGCCTTAGCGGGAGGGCCGGGAATGAGCAGTTCTTC. Full variable domain (rest looked up from reference TRBV7-2 and TRBJ2-1): GAGVSQSPSNKVTEKGKDVELRCDPISGHTALYWYRQSLGQGLEFLIYFQGNSAPDKSGLPSDRFSAERTGGSVSTLTIQRTQQEDSAVYLCASSLSGRAGNEQFFGPGTRLTVL.

The V gene is TRBV10-1, the J gene TRBJ2-3, with a possible D match to TRBD2 (5 bases). This CDR3 has 14 residues. V was clipped by 4 bases and J by 5 bases, with 13 bases between them. CDR1 WNHNN and CDR2 SYGVQD come from the germline V gene (reference sequence). CDR3 amino acids: CASSVGVEGDTQYF. The CDR3 DNA is TGCGCCAGCAGTGTCGGGGTAGAGGGAGATACGCAGTATTTT.

The rearrangement links TRBV3-1 (or the pseudogene TRBV3-2) to TRBJ1-3, with no clear D. The CDR3 contains 15 residues. Looked up from germline, CDR1 is LGHDT and CDR2 is YNNKEL (reference sequence). The ends were cut back, 0 bases at V and 3 bases at J, with 9 bases in the middle. CDR3 amino acids: CASSQDLPVGNTIYF. CDR3 in DNA: TGTGCCAGCAGCCAAGATTTACCAGTTGGAAACACCATATATTTT.

Notes on this clone: The sample carries other DNA sequences with the same CDR3. The CDR3 sequence: CASSFLAGRTDTQYF. The CDR3 DNA reads as TGTGCCAGCAGCTTTCTAGCGGGAAGGACAGATACGCAGTATTTT. The rearrangement uses TRBV7-2 and TRBJ2-3, with TRBD2 identical over 9 bases. CDR1 and CDR2 from the germline V gene are SGHTA and FQGNSA. This CDR3 region has 15 residues. Losses at the gene ends were 3 bases for V and 3 bases for J; bases not matched to a gene: 4.

The chain has TRBV6-5 and TRBJ2-4; 11 bases fit TRBD2. The J segment lost 6 bases and the V segment lost 10 bases, leaving 11 bases of the junction unmatched. Germline V lookup: CDR1 MNHEY, CDR2 SVGAGI. This CDR3 has 15 residues. The DNA of the CDR3 is TGTGCCACACGGATAGCGGGAGGGCCGAGAAACATTCAGTACTTC. It translates to CATRIAGGPRNIQYF.

This sequence joins TRBV18 and TRBJ1-2; a possible D gene is TRBD1 (6 bases). This CDR3 contains 14 residues. Looked up from germline, CDR1 is KGHSH and CDR2 is LQKENI. Trimming left V 2 bases short and J 4 bases short, with 11 bases between. The CDR3 loop is CASSPGGGPYGYTF. As DNA, the CDR3 is TGTGCCAGCTCACCAGGCGGGGGGCCCTATGGCTACACCTTC.

The CDR3 sequence: CASRLWAGRNSPLHF. DNA of the CDR3: TGTGCCAGCAGGCTTTGGGCAGGCCGTAATTCACCCCTCCACTTT. The V call is TRBV28, the J call TRBJ1-6; D remains unclear. Germline CDR1 reads MDHEN; CDR2 reads SYDVKM. The CDR3 runs 15 residues. The V and J ends lost 6 bases and 6 bases respectively, with 15 bases between them. Supplemented by reference TRBV28 and TRBJ1-6, the full variable domain reads DVKVTQSSRYLVKRTGEKVFLECVQDMDHENMFWYRQDPGLGLRLIYFSYDVKMKEKGDIPEGYSVSREKKERFSLILESASTNQTSMYLCASRLWAGRNSPLHFGNGTRLTVT.

The chain joins TRBV28 to TRBJ1-2; 12 bases line up with TRBD1. With V trimmed by 6 bases and J by 4 bases, 12 bases remained unmatched. Germline CDR1 is MDHEN and CDR2 is SYDVKM. The CDR3 spans 17 residues. This CDR3 is CASSLGTGGAVSYGYTF. The CDR3 DNA reads as TGTGCCAGCAGCCTCGGGACAGGGGGCGCTGTGAGCTATGGCTACACCTTC.

The chain recombines TRBV7-2 with TRBJ2-7; D not certain. CDR3 length: 14 amino acids. Germline assignment: CDR1 SGHTA and CDR2 FQGNSA. Trimming cost V 3 bases and J 0 bases, with 9 bases left between them. CDR3 amino acids: CASSFAAFSYEQYF. CDR3 coding DNA: TGTGCCAGCAGCTTCGCGGCATTCTCCTACGAGCAGTACTTC.

The chain uses TRBV9 and TRBJ2-1; no reliable D call. V dropped 4 bases and J dropped 4 bases, with 9 bases sitting between them. The CDR3 contains 13 residues. Germline lookup yields CDR1 SGDLS and CDR2 YYNGEE. CDR3 region: CASSSDIYNEQFF. DNA for the CDR3: TGTGCCAGCAGCTCTGACATATACAATGAGCAGTTCTTC.

The J gene is TRBJ2-5, the V gene TRBV6-2 or TRBV6-3; D perhaps matches TRBD2 (5 bases). V shed 4 bases and J shed 2 bases, with 17 bases lying between them. The CDR3 runs to 16 residues. Germline V CDR1 and CDR2: MNHEY, SVGEGT. CDR3 residues: CASSWEFPWGQETQYF. The CDR3 DNA follows: TGTGCCAGCAGTTGGGAGTTTCCGTGGGGACAAGAGACCCAGTACTTC.

Note on this clone: At one end, the junction sequence differs from germline, possibly due to a read error. The chain couples TRBV6-1 to TRBJ1-2; 7 bases fit TRBD1. The CDR3 extends over 14 amino acids. Per germline, CDR1 MNHNS and CDR2 SASEGT. The CDR3 coding sequence is TGTGCCAGCAGTCAAGCCGGGACAGACTATGGCTACACCTTC. Residues: CASSQAGTDYGYTF.

This clone was observed once. The V gene is TRBV6-5, the J gene TRBJ2-7, with TRBD2 matching over 10 bases. The germline CDR1 and CDR2 sequences are MNHEY and SVGAGI. The CDR3 has 13 amino acids. The ends lost 7 bases at V and 3 bases at J; junction bases unmatched: 3. The CDR3 DNA sequence: TGTGCCAGCAATCTAGCGGGAGACTACGAGCAGTACTTC. It is translated as CASNLAGDYEQYF.

The chain joins TRBV5-5 to TRBJ1-2; TRBD1 agrees at 7 bases. Germline V lookup: CDR1 SGHKS, CDR2 YYEKEE (reference sequence). The CDR3 is 15 residues long. V trimming: 4 bases; J trimming: 3 bases; junction bases outside the gene matches: 9. The CDR3: CASSLETGLDYGYTF. Here the CDR3 DNA reads TGTGCCAGCAGCCTGGAGACAGGGTTGGACTATGGCTACACCTTC.

The chain is built from TRBV19 and TRBJ1-2, with 8 bases identical to TRBD1. V lost 5 bases and J lost 1; bases outside the gene matches: 6. The CDR3 sequence is 15 residues long. Germline CDR1 reads LNHDA; CDR2 reads SQIVND (reference sequence). CDR3: CASSPHDRGNYGYTF. CDR3 sequence (DNA): TGTGCCAGTAGTCCGCACGACAGGGGTAACTATGGCTACACCTTC.

V is TRBV4-3 and J is TRBJ1-3, with TRBD1 identical over 8 bases. CDR3 length equals 15 residues. Per the germline V gene, CDR1 is LGHNA and CDR2 is YSLEER. V lost 5 bases to trimming and J lost 6 bases; unmatched junction nucleotides: 9. The CDR3 loop reads CASSAQTGEENTIYF. CDR3 sequence (DNA): TGCGCCAGCAGCGCCCAGACAGGGGAAGAAAACACCATATATTTT.

V and J are TRBV19 and TRBJ1-5; TRBD1 matches 8 bases. The J segment lost 4 bases and the V segment lost 1 base, leaving 6 bases of the junction unmatched. This CDR3 contains 16 residues. Germline CDR1 is LNHDA and CDR2 is SQIVND (reference sequence). This chain's CDR3 is CASSIVQGVGNQPQHF. CDR3 DNA sequence: TGTGCCAGTAGTATAGTACAGGGGGTAGGTAATCAGCCCCAGCATTTT. Using reference TRBV19 and TRBJ1-5 for the parts outside the CDR3, the full variable domain is DGGITQSPKYLFRKEGQNVTLSCEQNLNHDAMYWYRQDPGQGLRLIYYSQIVNDFQKGDIAEGYSVSREKKESFPLTVTSAQKNPTAFYLCASSIVQGVGNQPQHFGDGTRLSIL.

The chain couples TRBV4-1 to TRBJ1-4; 7 positions match TRBD1. The CDR3 sequence is 18 residues long. Germline V gene data show CDR1 as MGHRA and CDR2 as YSYEKL. The J segment lost 7 bases and the V segment lost 0 bases, leaving 14 bases of the junction unmatched. DNA for the CDR3: TGCGCCAGCAGCCAAGACGTCTTCCTGACAGGGAAAGGTGAAAAACTGTTTTTT. It specifies CASSQDVFLTGKGEKLFF.

With regard to this clone: A read error may account for a junction end that differs from germline. This chain joins TRBV2 and TRBJ1-5; 9 bases are shared with TRBD1. Germline V CDR1 and CDR2: SNHLY, FYNNEI. This CDR3 is built from 15 residues. CDR3 sequence: CASRLTGTGYQPQHF. CDR3 coding DNA: TGTGCCAGCAGGCTCACCGGGACAGGGTATCAACCCCAGCATTTT.

The V and J genes are TRBV28 and TRBJ1-2; D is unresolved. Trimming cost V 10 bases and J 3 bases, with 18 bases left between them. Germline V gene sequence: CDR1 MDHEN, CDR2 SYDVKM. The CDR3 length is 14 residues. CDR3 amino acids: CAIRGYTEDYGYTF. The CDR3 nucleotides read TGTGCCATCCGGGGATACACCGAGGACTATGGCTACACCTTC.

The gene calls are TRBV7-8 and TRBJ1-4; D remains unclear. Trimming stripped 4 bases from V and 4 bases from J, with 7 bases between. Germline values: CDR1 SGHVS, CDR2 FQNEAQ. CDR3 length equals 13 residues. The CDR3 DNA reads TGTGCCAGCAGCTCGGTCCTTAATGAAAAACTGTTTTTT. Protein: CASSSVLNEKLFF. Drawing the rest from reference TRBV7-8 and TRBJ1-4, the complete variable domain is GAGVSQSPRYKVAKRGQDVALRCDPISGHVSLFWYQQALGQGPEFLTYFQNEAQLDKSGLPSDRFFAERPEGSVSTLKIQRTQQEDSAVYLCASSSVLNEKLFFGSGTQLSVL.

This clone was detected once. The genes are TRBV24-1 and TRBJ2-5; 7 nucleotides align to TRBD1. Germline V gene sequence: CDR1 KGHDR, CDR2 SFDVKD. CDR3 length: 11 residues. CDR3 region: CASGQQETQYF. The CDR3 DNA reads as TGTGCGTCGGGACAGCAAGAGACCCAGTACTTC.

The rearrangement links TRBV15 to TRBJ1-2, with unresolved D. This CDR3 has 12 amino acids. CDR1 LNHNV and CDR2 YYDKDF come from the germline V gene (reference sequence). The V and J ends lost 0 bases and 8 bases respectively, with 7 bases between them. The CDR3 DNA sequence: TGTGCCACCAGCAGAGATCTGCGAGGCTACACCTTC. Its protein is CATSRDLRGYTF.

The rearrangement uses TRBV19 and TRBJ1-5; a weak D match, TRBD1 (6 bases). Germline V gene lookup returns CDR1 LNHDA and CDR2 SQIVND (reference sequence). The ends were cut back, 0 bases at V and 7 bases at J, with 13 bases in the middle. The CDR3 runs to 15 residues. The CDR3 region is CASSIEGGLRQPQHF. The DNA for the CDR3 is TGTGCCAGTAGTATAGAAGGGGGATTGCGGCAGCCCCAGCATTTT.